These T cell receptor beta chains were read from a single sample in a study of blood T cell repertoires in COVID-19. Measured with immunoSEQ multiplex PCR; TCRdb has only the in-frame clones, and not every one. The repertoire includes around 290,000 clones, roughly 89% of them detected once, and 1.7% sits in the top ten. The sequenced material came from PBMCs or T cells enriched from blood (not recorded which). Source of these receptors: a woman aged 35 to 49 who had recovered from COVID-19. CDR3s include the opening cysteine and the closing phenylalanine or tryptophan. The order of the fields is D gene, V gene, clone size, J gene, CDR3 DNA, CDR3 protein. D genes are given only for firm matches. Clone size is shown for a subset of rows, as once, few, many or a class of expanded clone.

D gene: .; V gene: TRBV4-1; clone size: .; J gene: TRBJ1-3; CDR3 DNA: TGCGCCAGCAGCCAGCAGGGGACTGGAAACACCATATATTTT; CDR3 protein: CASSQQGTGNTIYF
D gene: TRBD1; V gene: TRBV6-5; clone size: .; J gene: TRBJ2-1; CDR3 DNA: TGTGCCAGCAGTTCCGACAGGGCCTTAGGGAATGAGCAGTTCTTC; CDR3 protein: CASSSDRALGNEQFF
D gene: .; V gene: TRBV7-2; clone size: .; J gene: TRBJ2-7; CDR3 DNA: TGTGCCAGCAGCACTGTGGCGGTAGAAGGCTACGAGCAGTACTTC; CDR3 protein: CASSTVAVEGYEQYF
D gene: TRBD2; V gene: TRBV2; clone size: .; J gene: TRBJ2-2; CDR3 DNA: TGTGCCAGCAGTGCCCGGGAGGTGTCCACCGGGGAGCTGTTTTTT; CDR3 protein: CASSAREVSTGELFF
D gene: .; V gene: TRBV24-1; clone size: .; J gene: TRBJ1-5; CDR3 DNA: TGTGCCACCGCCCCCAGACAGGGCAATCAGCCCCAGCATTTT; CDR3 protein: CATAPRQGNQPQHF
D gene: TRBD1; V gene: TRBV5-6; clone size: .; J gene: TRBJ2-3; CDR3 DNA: TGTGCCAGCAGCCGACCGACAGGGATGGATACGCAGTATTTT; CDR3 protein: CASSRPTGMDTQYF
D gene: TRBD1; V gene: TRBV5-1; clone size: .; J gene: TRBJ2-3; CDR3 DNA: TGCGCCAGCAGCTATGGGACAGGGGGCACAGATACGCAGTATTTT; CDR3 protein: CASSYGTGGTDTQYF
D gene: .; V gene: TRBV4-1; clone size: .; J gene: TRBJ1-2; CDR3 DNA: TGCGCCAGCAGCCAAGGGGGGGATGGAACCTATGGCTACACCTTC; CDR3 protein: CASSQGGDGTYGYTF
D gene: TRBD1; V gene: TRBV19; clone size: .; J gene: TRBJ1-2; CDR3 DNA: TGTGCCAGTACCCCCGGGACAGGGTTCTATGGCTACACCTTC; CDR3 protein: CASTPGTGFYGYTF
D gene: .; V gene: TRBV7-2; clone size: few; J gene: TRBJ2-7; CDR3 DNA: TGTGCCAGCAGCCCAAAGGCCGGGGGATACGAGCAGTACTTC; CDR3 protein: CASSPKAGGYEQYF
D gene: .; V gene: TRBV19; clone size: .; J gene: TRBJ1-1; CDR3 DNA: TGTGCCAGTAGTATAATAGGTCAGGGTGAATCTGAAGCTTTCTTT; CDR3 protein: CASSIIGQGESEAFF
D gene: .; V gene: TRBV11-1; clone size: .; J gene: TRBJ2-5; CDR3 DNA: TGTGCCAGCAGCCGACAGTTTCAGGAGACCCAGTACTTC; CDR3 protein: CASSRQFQETQYF
D gene: TRBD1; V gene: TRBV5-1; clone size: .; J gene: TRBJ2-5; CDR3 DNA: TGCGCCAGCAGCTTGTTGGGACAGTGGGGACAAGAGACCCAGTACTTC; CDR3 protein: CASSLLGQWGQETQYF
D gene: .; V gene: TRBV5-1; clone size: .; J gene: TRBJ2-2; CDR3 DNA: TGCGCCAGCAGCTTGGCCGCTGGAGTGAACACCGGGGAGCTGTTTTTT; CDR3 protein: CASSLAAGVNTGELFF
D gene: TRBD1; V gene: TRBV6-5; clone size: .; J gene: TRBJ1-2; CDR3 DNA: TGTGCCAGCAGAGCCGGGACAGTCTATGGCTACACCTTC; CDR3 protein: CASRAGTVYGYTF
D gene: .; V gene: TRBV21-1; clone size: .; J gene: TRBJ2-5; CDR3 DNA: TGTGCCAGCGAGCAGGGCTATCAAGAGACCCAGTACTTC; CDR3 protein: CASEQGYQETQYF
D gene: .; V gene: TRBV11-2; clone size: .; J gene: TRBJ1-2; CDR3 DNA: TGTGCCAGCAGCTTGCCTTTAGGGGGTGCTGGCTACACCTTC; CDR3 protein: CASSLPLGGAGYTF
D gene: .; V gene: TRBV5-4; clone size: once; J gene: TRBJ1-5; CDR3 DNA: TGTGCCAGCAGCTTGGAGGGAGGGGATCAGCCCCAGCATTTT; CDR3 protein: CASSLEGGDQPQHF
D gene: TRBD2; V gene: TRBV27; clone size: .; J gene: TRBJ2-5; CDR3 DNA: TGTGCCAGCAGTTTATGGGGGCGGGAGGTCTCCGAGACCCAGTACTTC; CDR3 protein: CASSLWGREVSETQYF
D gene: .; V gene: TRBV10-3; clone size: .; J gene: TRBJ2-5; CDR3 DNA: TGTGCCATCAGTGGGGCGAGATACCAAGAGACCCAGTACTTC; CDR3 protein: CAISGARYQETQYF
D gene: TRBD1; V gene: TRBV29-1; clone size: .; J gene: TRBJ1-6; CDR3 DNA: TGCAGCGCGGGACAGGGGCGCGGTTCACCCCTCCACTTT; CDR3 protein: CSAGQGRGSPLHF
D gene: .; V gene: TRBV30; clone size: .; J gene: TRBJ1-1; CDR3 DNA: TGTGCCTGGAGTGTAAAGGGGAAGGGGAAGAACACTGAAGCTTTCTTT; CDR3 protein: CAWSVKGKGKNTEAFF
D gene: TRBD1; V gene: TRBV18; clone size: .; J gene: TRBJ1-2; CDR3 DNA: TGTGCCAGCTCACCAGGGTCACAGGGGGCACATGGCTACACCTTC; CDR3 protein: CASSPGSQGAHGYTF
D gene: .; V gene: TRBV18; clone size: .; J gene: TRBJ1-5; CDR3 DNA: TGTGCCAGCGCCGGGGGGGTGGCCCCCAATCAGCCCCAGCATTTT; CDR3 protein: CASAGGVAPNQPQHF
D gene: .; V gene: TRBV25-1; clone size: .; J gene: TRBJ1-1; CDR3 DNA: TGTGCCAGCAGTTTGGAGGGCAGCTCGTACACTGAAGCTTTCTTT; CDR3 protein: CASSLEGSSYTEAFF
D gene: .; V gene: TRBV5-8; clone size: .; J gene: TRBJ1-4; CDR3 DNA: TGTGCCAGCAGCCCTCACCCACCGGGAGCTAATGAAAAACTGTTTTTT; CDR3 protein: CASSPHPPGANEKLFF
D gene: .; V gene: TRBV6-5; clone size: .; J gene: TRBJ1-2; CDR3 DNA: TGTGCCAGCAGTTACTCGCGACAGGCCCAGCGGCTCTTC; CDR3 protein: CASSYSRQAQRLF
D gene: .; V gene: TRBV5-1; clone size: .; J gene: TRBJ1-1; CDR3 DNA: TGCGCCAGCAGCTTGGGAGGGGGTGGAACTGAAGCTTTCTTT; CDR3 protein: CASSLGGGGTEAFF
D gene: .; V gene: TRBV6-2/TRBV6-3; clone size: .; J gene: TRBJ1-2; CDR3 DNA: TGTGCCAGCAGTTACCTTTTGGGCTCTCCCTATGGCTACACCTTC; CDR3 protein: CASSYLLGSPYGYTF
D gene: .; V gene: TRBV24-1; clone size: .; J gene: TRBJ1-5; CDR3 DNA: TGTGCCACCATGGGGGGGGATCAGCCCCAGCATTTT; CDR3 protein: CATMGGDQPQHF
D gene: TRBD1; V gene: TRBV6-2/TRBV6-3; clone size: .; J gene: TRBJ1-2; CDR3 DNA: TGTGCCAGCAGCTCGACAGGGCTCTATGGCTACACCTTC; CDR3 protein: CASSSTGLYGYTF
D gene: .; V gene: TRBV18; clone size: .; J gene: TRBJ1-5; CDR3 DNA: TGTGCCAGCTCAGCCCTGGGAGTCAATCAGCCCCAGCATTTT; CDR3 protein: CASSALGVNQPQHF
D gene: TRBD2; V gene: TRBV4-1; clone size: .; J gene: TRBJ2-3; CDR3 DNA: TGCGCCAGCAGCCAAGAGAGCGGGAGGGCCACATCAGATACGCAGTATTTT; CDR3 protein: CASSQESGRATSDTQYF
D gene: TRBD1; V gene: TRBV15; clone size: .; J gene: TRBJ1-1; CDR3 DNA: TGTGCCACCAGCGTTGGGACAGGGAACACTGAAGCTTTCTTT; CDR3 protein: CATSVGTGNTEAFF
D gene: TRBD1; V gene: TRBV9; clone size: once; J gene: TRBJ1-1; CDR3 DNA: TGTGCCAGCAGCGTAGGACAGGGGGCGCGCGGAGGTGAAGCTTTCTTT; CDR3 protein: CASSVGQGARGGEAFF
D gene: TRBD1; V gene: TRBV7-2; clone size: .; J gene: TRBJ1-3; CDR3 DNA: TGTGCCAGCAGCCCCCCGGACAGGGGGCGTAGAGGAAACACCATATATTTT; CDR3 protein: CASSPPDRGRRGNTIYF
D gene: .; V gene: TRBV30; clone size: .; J gene: TRBJ1-5; CDR3 DNA: TGTGCCTGGAATGGGGCTTATAGCAATCAGCCCCAGCATTTT; CDR3 protein: CAWNGAYSNQPQHF
D gene: TRBD1; V gene: TRBV5-1; clone size: .; J gene: TRBJ2-4; CDR3 DNA: TGCGCCAGCAGCTTGGTGGGACAGGGAAACATTCAGTACTTC; CDR3 protein: CASSLVGQGNIQYF
D gene: .; V gene: TRBV5-1; clone size: .; J gene: TRBJ2-5; CDR3 DNA: TGCGCCAGCAGCTTTAGTTGGGGACATACCCAAGAGACCCAGTACTTC; CDR3 protein: CASSFSWGHTQETQYF
D gene: TRBD1; V gene: TRBV7-2; clone size: few; J gene: TRBJ1-5; CDR3 DNA: TGTGCCAGCAGCTCTGACAGGGGTGGGCAGCCCCAGCATTTT; CDR3 protein: CASSSDRGGQPQHF
D gene: .; V gene: TRBV5-5; clone size: .; J gene: TRBJ2-7; CDR3 DNA: TGTGCCAGCAGCAACAACCGACAGTCCTGGGAGCAGTACTTC; CDR3 protein: CASSNNRQSWEQYF
D gene: TRBD2; V gene: TRBV5-6; clone size: .; J gene: TRBJ2-7; CDR3 DNA: TGTGCCAGCAGCTCGGTTCGGGGGGGTGGCTTGGACTTC; CDR3 protein: CASSSVRGGGLDF
D gene: .; V gene: TRBV30; clone size: .; J gene: TRBJ1-2; CDR3 DNA: TGTGCCTGGAGTGTAAGACAGACTAACTATGGCTACACCTTC; CDR3 protein: CAWSVRQTNYGYTF
D gene: TRBD1; V gene: TRBV2; clone size: few; J gene: TRBJ1-5; CDR3 DNA: TGTGCCAGCAGTGGACAGGGGAATCAGCCCCAGCATTTT; CDR3 protein: CASSGQGNQPQHF
D gene: .; V gene: TRBV12-3/TRBV12-4; clone size: .; J gene: TRBJ2-2; CDR3 DNA: TGTGCCAGCAGGACTAAACCCGGGGAGCTGTTTTTT; CDR3 protein: CASRTKPGELFF
D gene: .; V gene: TRBV5-1; clone size: .; J gene: TRBJ1-1; CDR3 DNA: TGCGCCAGCAGCTTAATTAAGGAGGCGAGCCAAACGAACACTGAAGCTTTCTTT; CDR3 protein: CASSLIKEASQTNTEAFF
D gene: TRBD2; V gene: TRBV4-3; clone size: .; J gene: TRBJ2-1; CDR3 DNA: TGCGCCAGCGGGACTAGCGGTTTGTACAATGAGCAGTTCTTC; CDR3 protein: CASGTSGLYNEQFF
D gene: TRBD2; V gene: TRBV27; clone size: .; J gene: TRBJ2-7; CDR3 DNA: TGTGCCAGCACCTTAAGTGGACTAGCGGGCTCCTACGAGCAGTACTTC; CDR3 protein: CASTLSGLAGSYEQYF
D gene: TRBD2; V gene: TRBV3-1/TRBV3-2; clone size: .; J gene: TRBJ2-5; CDR3 DNA: TGTGCCAGCAGCCAAGAATTATTAGTTTGGAGCGGGGGGGCCAAAGAGACCCAGTACTTC; CDR3 protein: CASSQELLVWSGGAKETQYF
D gene: .; V gene: TRBV5-1; clone size: .; J gene: TRBJ2-3; CDR3 DNA: TGCGCCAGCAGCCAGCAGGGTCCCACAGATACGCAGTATTTT; CDR3 protein: CASSQQGPTDTQYF
D gene: .; V gene: TRBV5-6; clone size: .; J gene: TRBJ1-3; CDR3 DNA: TGTGCCAGCAGCTTGGAAGGGACACTGTCTGGAAACACCATATATTTT; CDR3 protein: CASSLEGTLSGNTIYF
D gene: .; V gene: TRBV9; clone size: .; J gene: TRBJ1-5; CDR3 DNA: TGTGCCAGCAGCCCGGGTATATTTGGGAATCAGCCCCAGCATTTT; CDR3 protein: CASSPGIFGNQPQHF
D gene: .; V gene: TRBV19; clone size: .; J gene: TRBJ2-5; CDR3 DNA: TGTGCCAGTAGTATAGGGAGGAGGGGACCAACGTACCAAGAGACCCAGTACTTC; CDR3 protein: CASSIGRRGPTYQETQYF